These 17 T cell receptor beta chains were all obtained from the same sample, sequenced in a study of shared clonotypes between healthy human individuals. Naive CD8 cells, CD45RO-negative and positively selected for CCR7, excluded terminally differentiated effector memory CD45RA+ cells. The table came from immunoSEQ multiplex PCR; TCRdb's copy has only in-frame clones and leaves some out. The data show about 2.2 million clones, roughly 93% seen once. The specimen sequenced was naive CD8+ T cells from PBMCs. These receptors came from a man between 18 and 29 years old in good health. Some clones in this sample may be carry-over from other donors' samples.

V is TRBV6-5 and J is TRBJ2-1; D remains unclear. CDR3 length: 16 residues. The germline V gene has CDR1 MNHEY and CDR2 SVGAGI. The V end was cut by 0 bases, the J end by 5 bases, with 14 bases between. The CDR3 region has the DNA TGTGCCAGCAGTTACTCTGTCTACGGTACCGACAATGAGCAGTTCTTC. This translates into CASSYSVYGTDNEQFF.

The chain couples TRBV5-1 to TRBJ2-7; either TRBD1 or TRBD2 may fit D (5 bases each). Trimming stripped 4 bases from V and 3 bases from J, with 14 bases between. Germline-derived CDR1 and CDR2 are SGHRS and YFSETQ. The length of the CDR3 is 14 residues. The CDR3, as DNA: TGCGCCAGCAGCAATGCCGGGACGGTCTACGAGCAGTACTTC. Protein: CASSNAGTVYEQYF.

The CDR3 DNA reads as TGCGCCAGCAGCTTGTACGGGAGGGCCAGCACAGATACGCAGTATTTT. It encodes CASSLYGRASTDTQYF. V and J are TRBV5-1 and TRBJ2-3; 8 positions agree with TRBD2. V shed 1 base, J shed 0 bases, and the junction held 4 bases outside the gene matches. The CDR3 is 16 residues long. Germline CDR1 SGHRS, CDR2 YFSETQ.

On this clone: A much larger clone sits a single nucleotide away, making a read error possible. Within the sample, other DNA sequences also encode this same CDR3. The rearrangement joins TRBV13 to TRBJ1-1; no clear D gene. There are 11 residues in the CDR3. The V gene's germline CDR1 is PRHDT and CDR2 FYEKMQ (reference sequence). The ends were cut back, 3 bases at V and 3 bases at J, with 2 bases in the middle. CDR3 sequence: CASSLDTEAFF. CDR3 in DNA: TGTGCCAGCAGCTTGGACACTGAAGCTTTCTTT.

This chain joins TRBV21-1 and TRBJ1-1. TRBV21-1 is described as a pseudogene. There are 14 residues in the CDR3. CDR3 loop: CASIPRRGYTEAFF. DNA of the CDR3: TGTGCCAGCATCCCCCGGAGGGGGTACACTGAAGCTTTCTTT.

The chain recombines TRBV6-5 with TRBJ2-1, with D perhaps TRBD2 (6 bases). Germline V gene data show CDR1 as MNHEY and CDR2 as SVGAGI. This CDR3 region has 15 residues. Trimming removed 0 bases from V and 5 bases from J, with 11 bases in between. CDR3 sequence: CASSYSAGKNNEQFF. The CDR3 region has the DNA TGTGCCAGCAGTTACTCGGCGGGAAAAAACAATGAGCAGTTCTTC.

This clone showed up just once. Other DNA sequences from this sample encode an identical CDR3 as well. The CDR3 DNA reads TGTGCCAGCAGTTACGGGTACGAGCAGTACTTC. The encoded protein is CASSYGYEQYF. The genes are TRBV27 and TRBJ2-7; no definite D call. The CDR3 covers 11 residues. The V end was cut by 4 bases, the J end by 4 bases, with 5 bases between. Germline CDR1 reads MNHEY; CDR2 reads SMNVEV (reference sequence).

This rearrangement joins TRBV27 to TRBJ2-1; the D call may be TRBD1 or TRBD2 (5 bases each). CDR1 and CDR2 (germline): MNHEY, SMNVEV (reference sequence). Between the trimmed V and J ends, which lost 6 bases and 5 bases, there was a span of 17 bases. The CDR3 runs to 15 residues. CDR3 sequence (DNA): TGTGCCAGCAGCCGGCCCGGGACGTACAACAATGAGCAGTTCTTC. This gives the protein CASSRPGTYNNEQFF.

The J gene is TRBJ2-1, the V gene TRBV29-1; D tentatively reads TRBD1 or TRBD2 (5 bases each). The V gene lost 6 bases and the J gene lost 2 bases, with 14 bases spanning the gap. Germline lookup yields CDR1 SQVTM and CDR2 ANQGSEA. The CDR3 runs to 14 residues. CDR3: CSVTGAGAYNEQFF. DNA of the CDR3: TGCAGCGTCACCGGGGCCGGTGCCTACAATGAGCAGTTCTTC.

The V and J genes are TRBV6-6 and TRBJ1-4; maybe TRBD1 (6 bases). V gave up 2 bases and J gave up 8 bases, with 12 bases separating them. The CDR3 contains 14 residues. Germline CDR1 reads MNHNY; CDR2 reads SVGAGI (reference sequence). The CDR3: CASSYPDSLEKLFF. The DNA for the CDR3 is TGTGCCAGCAGTTACCCGGACAGTCTAGAAAAACTGTTTTTT.

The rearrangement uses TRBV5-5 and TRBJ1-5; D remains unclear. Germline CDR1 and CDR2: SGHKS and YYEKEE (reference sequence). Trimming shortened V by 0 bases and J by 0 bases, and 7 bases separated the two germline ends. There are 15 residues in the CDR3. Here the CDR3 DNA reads TGTGCCAGCAGCTTGGTCCCCTATAGCAATCAGCCCCAGCATTTT. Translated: CASSLVPYSNQPQHF.

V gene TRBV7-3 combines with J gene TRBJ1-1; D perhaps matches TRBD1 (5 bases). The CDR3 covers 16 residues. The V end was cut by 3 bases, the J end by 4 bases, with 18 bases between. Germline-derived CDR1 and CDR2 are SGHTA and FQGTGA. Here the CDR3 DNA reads TGTGCCAGCAGCTTGGACCCCAGGGAGGATAGCACTGAAGCTTTCTTT. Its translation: CASSLDPREDSTEAFF.

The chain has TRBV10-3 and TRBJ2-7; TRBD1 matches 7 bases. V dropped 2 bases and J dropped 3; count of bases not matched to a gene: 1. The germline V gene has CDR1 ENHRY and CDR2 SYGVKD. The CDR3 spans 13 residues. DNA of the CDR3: TGTGCCATCAGTGAGGGGACAGACTACGAGCAGTACTTC. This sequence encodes CAISEGTDYEQYF.

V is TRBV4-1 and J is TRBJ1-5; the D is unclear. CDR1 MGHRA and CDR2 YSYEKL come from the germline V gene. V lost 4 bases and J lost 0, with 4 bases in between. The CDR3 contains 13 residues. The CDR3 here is CASSPDSNQPQHF. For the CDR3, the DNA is TGCGCCAGCAGCCCCGATAGCAATCAGCCCCAGCATTTT.

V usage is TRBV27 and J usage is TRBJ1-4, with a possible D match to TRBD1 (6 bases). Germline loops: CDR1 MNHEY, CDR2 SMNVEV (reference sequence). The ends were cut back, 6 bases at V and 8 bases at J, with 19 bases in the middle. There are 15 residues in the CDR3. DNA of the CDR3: TGTGCCAGCAGGCCAGGGGTGAACTCTGGGGAAAAACTGTTTTTT. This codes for CASRPGVNSGEKLFF.

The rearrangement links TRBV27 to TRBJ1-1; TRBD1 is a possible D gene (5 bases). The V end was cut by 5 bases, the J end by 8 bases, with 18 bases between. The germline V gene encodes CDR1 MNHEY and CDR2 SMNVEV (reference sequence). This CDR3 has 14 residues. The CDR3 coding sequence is TGTGCCAGCAGTCCCACGCGTACAGGAACGGAAGCTTTCTTT. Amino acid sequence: CASSPTRTGTEAFF.

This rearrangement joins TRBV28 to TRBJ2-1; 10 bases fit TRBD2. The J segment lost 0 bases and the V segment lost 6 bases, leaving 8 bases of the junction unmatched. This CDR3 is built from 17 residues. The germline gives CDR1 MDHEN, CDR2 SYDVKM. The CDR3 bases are TGTGCCAGCAGATCCGGACTAGCGGTACACTCCTACAATGAGCAGTTCTTC. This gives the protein CASRSGLAVHSYNEQFF.